Following are 24 T cell receptor beta chains from one sample sequenced in a study of CD8+ T cells in alopecia areata. cDNA prepared by RNA extraction and subsequent reverse transcription served as the template for sequencing. Assay: immunoSEQ multiplex PCR; the TCRdb copy retains only in-frame clones and omits some. The table includes about 140,000 clones, roughly 82% detected once. Treatment in this sample: oral pan-JAK inhibitor, 5-10 mg twice daily. The input for sequencing was CD8+ T cells sorted from blood, taken at week 4, from a patient treated with tofacitinib. The source of these receptors is a human donor with alopecia areata.

J is TRBJ2-1 and V is TRBV29-1, with 9 nucleotides matching TRBD2. Germline trimming cut 1 base from V and 8 bases from J; bases unmatched to any gene: 6. This CDR3 contains 14 residues. Germline loops: CDR1 SQVTM, CDR2 ANQGSEA. CDR3 in amino acids: CSVEVPSGEHEQFF. The DNA for the CDR3 is TGCAGCGTTGAAGTCCCTAGCGGGGAACATGAGCAGTTCTTC.

This chain links TRBV30 with TRBJ2-2; 7 nucleotides agree with TRBD1. From germline, CDR1 is GTSNPN and CDR2 SVGIG (reference sequence). V gave up 3 bases and J gave up 5 bases; unmatched junction bases: 0. This CDR3 has 12 amino acids. CDR3 amino acids: CAWRQGTGELFF. For the CDR3, the DNA is TGTGCCTGGAGACAGGGGACCGGGGAGCTGTTTTTT.

As DNA, the CDR3 is TGCGCCAGCAGCCAAGGAGACGAGGTGGGAGAGACCCAGTACTTC. As protein: CASSQGDEVGETQYF. This chain uses TRBV4-1 with TRBJ2-5; unclear D gene. The CDR3 extends over 15 amino acids. Germline CDR1 reads MGHRA; CDR2 reads YSYEKL. Trimming pared 1 base from V and 4 bases from J, leaving 13 bases between.

Here the CDR3 reads CASSSELGQYNEQFF. CDR3 DNA sequence: TGTGCCAGCAGCTCTGAGTTAGGACAGTACAATGAGCAGTTCTTC. The chain is built from TRBV7-9 and TRBJ2-1; a weak D match, TRBD1 (6 bases). V was shortened by 4 bases and J by 4 bases, with 14 bases between the two germline ends. Germline V gives CDR1 SEHNR, CDR2 FQNEAQ (reference sequence). The CDR3 covers 15 residues.

V and J are TRBV19 and TRBJ2-7; D is unresolved. The CDR3 length is 13 residues. CDR1 LNHDA and CDR2 SQIVND come from the germline V gene (reference sequence). V was shortened by 1 base and J by 0 bases, with 4 bases between the two germline ends. The CDR3 is CASSIVPSYEQYF. The CDR3, as DNA: TGTGCCAGTAGTATAGTCCCCTCCTACGAGCAGTACTTC. Based on the CDR3 plus reference TRBV19 and TRBJ2-7, the full variable domain is DGGITQSPKYLFRKEGQNVTLSCEQNLNHDAMYWYRQDPGQGLRLIYYSQIVNDFQKGDIAEGYSVSREKKESFPLTVTSAQKNPTAFYLCASSIVPSYEQYFGPGTRLTVT.

This CDR3 reads CASSLWGISLTDTQYF. CDR3 DNA: TGTGCCAGCAGTTTGTGGGGCATTTCCCTCACAGATACGCAGTATTTT. This chain connects TRBV27 to TRBJ2-3, with D tentatively TRBD1 (5 bases). Germline CDR1 MNHEY, CDR2 SMNVEV (reference sequence). CDR3 size: 16 residues. The V gene lost 3 bases and the J gene lost 2 bases, with 15 bases spanning the gap.

The chain recombines TRBV21-1 with TRBJ1-1. TRBV21-1 is a pseudogene locus. The CDR3 is made up of 13 amino acids. CDR3: CASSKAFGVEAFF. In nucleotides, the CDR3 is TGTGCCAGCAGCAAAGCGTTCGGGGTTGAAGCTTTCTTT.

The chain couples TRBV7-8 to TRBJ2-4; tentative D call: TRBD2 (7 bases). The V end was cut by 8 bases, the J end by 5 bases, with 10 bases between. This CDR3 is built from 12 residues. Germline V gene sequence: CDR1 SGHVS, CDR2 FQNEAQ. In nucleotides, the CDR3 is TGTGCCAGCGGGGGGGCTGAAAACATTCAGTACTTC. Amino acid sequence: CASGGAENIQYF.

The rearrangement links TRBV2 to TRBJ2-5; TRBD2 matches 9 bases. This CDR3 region has 16 residues. V shed 4 bases, J shed 1 base, and the junction held 7 bases outside the gene matches. CDR1 and CDR2 (germline): SNHLY, FYNNEI. CDR3 in amino acids: CASSGLSGGSQETQYF. As DNA, the CDR3 is TGTGCCAGCAGTGGGCTTAGCGGGGGTTCCCAAGAGACCCAGTACTTC.

This chain links TRBV5-6 with TRBJ2-5; TRBD1 aligns across 8 bases. Trimming cost V 3 bases and J 3 bases; bases outside gene matches: 4. Looked up from germline, CDR1 is SGHDT and CDR2 is YYEEEE. The CDR3 has 14 amino acids. Here the CDR3 reads CASSWTGREETQYF. In DNA form, the CDR3 reads TGTGCCAGCAGCTGGACAGGGCGTGAAGAGACCCAGTACTTC.

The table lists this clone with a count of one. The CDR3 region is CASGVGNTEAFF. CDR3 coding DNA: TGCGCCAGCGGGGTCGGCAACACTGAAGCTTTCTTT. The genes are TRBV5-1 and TRBJ1-1; D call uncertain. Germline CDR1 and CDR2: SGHRS and YFSETQ. Trimming pared 7 bases from V and 2 bases from J, leaving 9 bases between. The length of the CDR3 is 12 residues.

This chain uses TRBV5-6 with TRBJ2-5; the D is unclear. The CDR3 loop spans 12 amino acids. Looked up from germline, CDR1 is SGHDT and CDR2 is YYEEEE. Between the trimmed V and J ends, which lost 0 bases and 6 bases, there was a span of 6 bases. Written as DNA, the CDR3 is TGTGCCAGCAGCTTGGGGGGTCAGACCCAGTACTTC. This codes for CASSLGGQTQYF.

The V and J genes are TRBV4-3 and TRBJ1-1; D gene unclear. The CDR3 sequence is 12 residues long. V lost 0 bases and J 4 bases, leaving 3 bases between the germline ends. Germline V gene data show CDR1 as LGHNA and CDR2 as YSLEER. CDR3 region: CASSQEITEAFF. Written as DNA, the CDR3 is TGCGCCAGCAGCCAAGAAATCACTGAAGCTTTCTTT.

The table lists this clone with a count of one. This chain connects TRBV19 to TRBJ2-1, with TRBD2 matching 13 bases. Germline values: CDR1 LNHDA, CDR2 SQIVND (reference sequence). J was trimmed by 6 bases and V by 6 bases; bases with no gene match: 5. CDR3 length: 15 residues. The CDR3 DNA sequence: TGTGCCAGTAGCACCACTAGCGGGGGGGGCAATGAGCAGTTCTTC. Translating gives CASSTTSGGGNEQFF.

The chain combines TRBV4-3 with TRBJ2-7, with 8 bases matching TRBD2. The germline V gene has CDR1 LGHNA and CDR2 YSLEER. There are 16 residues in the CDR3. Losses at the gene ends were 0 bases for V and 4 bases for J; bases not matched to a gene: 8. The CDR3 nucleotides are TGCGCCAGCAGCCAAGATATCAGCGGGGGACCGTACGAGCAGTACTTC. Translating gives CASSQDISGGPYEQYF.

The chain is built from TRBV7-3 and TRBJ2-5; 9 bases map to TRBD1. The germline CDR1 and CDR2 sequences are SGHTA and FQGTGA. Trimming removed 4 bases from V and 4 bases from J; junction bases left unmatched: 7. The CDR3 is 15 residues long. CDR3 nucleotides: TGTGCCAGCAGCTGGACAGGGGTATCTGGAGAGACCCAGTACTTC. Translation gives CASSWTGVSGETQYF.

This clone was recorded a few times. This chain links TRBV19 with TRBJ2-5, with D possibly being TRBD1 or TRBD2 (5 bases each). The DNA end lines up better with TRBJ2-7; the J call may be wrong. The length of the CDR3 is 13 residues. Germline-derived CDR1 and CDR2 are LNHDA and SQIVND (reference sequence). In DNA, the CDR3 is TGTGCCAGTAGTACCGGCGTCGGGGCCGAGCAGTACTTC. Translated, it gives CASSTGVGAEQYF.

The genes are TRBV4-1 and TRBJ1-5; 8 bases agree with TRBD1. The trim removed 1 base at V and 3 bases at J, leaving 2 bases unmatched. Germline V gives CDR1 MGHRA, CDR2 YSYEKL. This CDR3 spans 15 amino acids. CDR3 DNA: TGCGCCAGCAGCCAAGTCAGGGGGCTCAATCAGCCCCAGCATTTT. It codes for CASSQVRGLNQPQHF.

As to this clone: The same CDR3 is also encoded by other DNA sequences in this sample. The chain employs TRBV29-1 and TRBJ2-7, with TRBD1 matching 10 bases. Germline assignment: CDR1 SQVTM and CDR2 ANQGSEA. The length of the CDR3 is 15 residues. The V and J ends lost 3 bases and 4 bases, in that order; junction bases with no gene match: 9. The CDR3 sequence is CSVDRTGQGDYEQYF. For the CDR3, the DNA is TGCAGCGTTGATCGTACTGGACAGGGGGATTACGAGCAGTACTTC.

This chain connects TRBV27 to TRBJ1-5, with D possibly TRBD1 on 5 matching bases. CDR1 and CDR2 from the germline V gene are MNHEY and SMNVEV (reference sequence). V was clipped by 6 bases and J by 1 base, with 13 bases between them. The CDR3 has 15 residues. The CDR3 spells CASSPGPDSNQPQHF. The CDR3 DNA is TGTGCCAGCAGCCCGGGGCCGGACAGCAATCAGCCCCAGCATTTT.

CDR3 DNA: TGTGCCAGCAGCTTCAGGGGCGGTGATTCACCCCTCCACTTT. Amino acid sequence: CASSFRGGDSPLHF. This chain uses TRBV5-4 with TRBJ1-6; D perhaps matches TRBD1 (6 bases). In germline, CDR1 is SGHNT, CDR2 YYREEE (reference sequence). This CDR3 is 14 amino acids long. V shed 2 bases and J shed 8 bases, with 11 bases lying between them. The whole variable domain, filled in from reference TRBV5-4 and TRBJ1-6, reads ETGVTQSPTHLIKTRGQQVTLRCSSQSGHNTVSWYQQALGQGPQFIFQYYREEENGRGNFPPRFSGLQFPNYSSELNVNALELDDSALYLCASSFRGGDSPLHFGNGTRLTVT.

The gene calls are TRBV4-2 and TRBJ2-7; D possibly matches TRBD1 or TRBD2 (5 bases each). This CDR3 region has 15 residues. V lost 3 bases and J 4 bases, leaving 16 bases between the germline ends. Per germline, CDR1 LGHNA and CDR2 YNFKEQ. CDR3 sequence reads: CASSQDPGTAYEQYF. The CDR3 DNA sequence: TGTGCCAGCAGCCAGGACCCCGGGACCGCGTACGAGCAGTACTTC.

This clone was seen a handful of times. This chain joins TRBV29-1 and TRBJ2-7, with unresolved D. There are 10 residues in the CDR3. Germline-derived CDR1 and CDR2 are SQVTM and ANQGSEA. V was cut by 3 bases and J by 4 bases, with 4 bases left in between. The CDR3 sequence: CSVDPYEQYF. Here the CDR3 DNA reads TGCAGCGTTGACCCTTACGAGCAGTACTTC.

The genes are TRBV29-1 and TRBJ2-2, with 10 bases matching TRBD2. The CDR3 totals 16 residues. Germline assignment: CDR1 SQVTM and CDR2 ANQGSEA. The junction had 10 bases not matched to a gene; V was cut back by 3 bases and J by 6 bases. CDR3 region: CSVEPSGGRRSGELFF. The CDR3 DNA sequence: TGCAGCGTTGAGCCTAGCGGGGGCCGGCGGTCCGGGGAGCTGTTTTTT.